This paragraph reports one T cell receptor (beta chain). The assay was immunoSEQ multiplex PCR, and TCRdb's table has in-frame clones only and misses some. The sample consists of 250,000 to 300,000 clones, around 87% of them appearing once. This sample was taken from a study of blood T cell repertoires in COVID-19. Across the whole study: Specimens from acute and convalescent COVID-19 originated in the United States, Italy and Spain. T cells, B-cell-depleted T cells, or PBMCs supplied cDNA or gDNA.

Patients from Seattle were sampled longitudinally, starting during active infection. Trimming removed 2 bases from V and 4 bases from J, with 17 bases in between. Germline V gene sequence: CDR1 MNHNY, CDR2 SVGAGI (reference sequence). The length of the CDR3 is 16 residues. Source material: peripheral blood. The chain has TRBV6-6 and TRBJ1-2; D possibly corresponds to TRBD1 (6 bases). This receptor was obtained from a woman in her sixties with COVID-19, enrolled during active disease. Here the CDR3 DNA reads TGTGCCAGCAGTTACCCACAGGGTCGGGTAAGCTATGGCTACACCTTC. Translating it yields CASSYPQGRVSYGYTF.